This T cell receptor beta chain was profiled in a study of OX40 agonist ivuxolimab in advanced cancers. Data came from immunoSEQ multiplex PCR; TCRdb stores just in-frame clones and leaves some out. The sample holds around 44,000 clones; roughly 86% are singletons and the top ten take 0.3% to 0.45%. CDR3 length: 15 amino acids. V lost 2 bases and J lost 5, with 16 bases in between. Germline V CDR1 and CDR2: MNHEY, SVGAGI. The specimen comprised CD4+ or CD8+ T cells sorted from blood, sampled in a trial of the OX40 agonist ivuxolimab. The sequence was obtained from an adult with an advanced solid tumor such as melanoma, head and neck, liver or kidney cancer. The chain employs TRBV6-5 and TRBJ2-7; D is perhaps TRBD1 or TRBD2 (7 bases each). The CDR3 region has the DNA TGTGCCAGCAGTTACAATTTTCAGGGGGGGCACGAGCAGTACTTC. This sequence encodes CASSYNFQGGHEQYF.